Sequencing of this TCR beta chain was carried out in a study of Ad26.COV2.S vaccination and SARS-CoV-2 variants. On this clone itself: Antigen unknown.

Here immunoSEQ multiplex PCR was the method, and the copy in TCRdb shows in-frame clones only, minus some. Here the sample spans 120,000 to 150,000 clones, 86% being singletons. Points from the study as a whole: People who got the vaccine had more spike-specific TCR breadth than people who got placebo. Recipients of vaccine and of placebo showed similar breadth of their non-spike TCR repertoires. Post-vaccination spike-specific CD8+ and CD4+ T cell responses reportedly had substantial breadth.

The CDR3 has 13 residues. Trimming took 5 bases from V and 9 from J, leaving 14 bases between them. Germline V gene lookup returns CDR1 MDHEN and CDR2 SYDVKM. This receptor was taken from a human donor who had recovered from COVID-19. This specimen was peripheral blood, taken after recovery from COVID-19. J is TRBJ2-1 and V is TRBV28; perhaps TRBD2 as D (6 bases). The CDR3: CASSLGAGLEQFF. The CDR3 bases are TGTGCCAGCAGTCTAGGGGCGGGGCTTGAGCAGTTCTTC. The variable domain in full, completed from reference TRBV28 and TRBJ2-1, reads DVKVTQSSRYLVKRTGEKVFLECVQDMDHENMFWYRQDPGLGLRLIYFSYDVKMKEKGDIPEGYSVSREKKERFSLILESASTNQTSMYLCASSLGAGLEQFFGPGTRLTVL.